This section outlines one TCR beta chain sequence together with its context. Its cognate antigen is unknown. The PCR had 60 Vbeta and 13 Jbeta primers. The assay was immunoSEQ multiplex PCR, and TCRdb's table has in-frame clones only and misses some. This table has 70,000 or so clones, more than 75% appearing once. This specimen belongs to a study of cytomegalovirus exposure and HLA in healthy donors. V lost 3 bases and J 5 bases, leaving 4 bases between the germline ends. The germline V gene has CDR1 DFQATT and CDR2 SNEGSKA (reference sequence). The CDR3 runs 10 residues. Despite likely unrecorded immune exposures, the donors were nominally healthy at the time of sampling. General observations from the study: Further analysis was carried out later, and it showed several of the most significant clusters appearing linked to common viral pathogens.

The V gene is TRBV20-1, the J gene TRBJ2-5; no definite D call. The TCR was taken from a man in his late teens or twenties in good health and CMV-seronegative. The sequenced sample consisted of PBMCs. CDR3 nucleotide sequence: TGCAGTGCTAGGACTGAGACCCAGTACTTC. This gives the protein CSARTETQYF.